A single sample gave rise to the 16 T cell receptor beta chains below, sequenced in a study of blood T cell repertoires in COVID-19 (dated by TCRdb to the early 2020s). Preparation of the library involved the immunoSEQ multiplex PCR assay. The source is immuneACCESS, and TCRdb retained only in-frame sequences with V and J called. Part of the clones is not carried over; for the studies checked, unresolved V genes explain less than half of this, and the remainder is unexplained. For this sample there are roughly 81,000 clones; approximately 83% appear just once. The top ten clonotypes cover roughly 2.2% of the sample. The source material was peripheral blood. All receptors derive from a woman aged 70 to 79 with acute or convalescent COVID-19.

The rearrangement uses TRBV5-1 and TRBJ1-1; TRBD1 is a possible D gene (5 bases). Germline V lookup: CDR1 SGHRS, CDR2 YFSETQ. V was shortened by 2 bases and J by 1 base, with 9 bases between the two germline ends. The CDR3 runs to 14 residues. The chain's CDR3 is CASSFRTQNTEAFF. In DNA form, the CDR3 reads TGCGCCAGCAGCTTTAGGACACAGAACACTGAAGCTTTCTTT.

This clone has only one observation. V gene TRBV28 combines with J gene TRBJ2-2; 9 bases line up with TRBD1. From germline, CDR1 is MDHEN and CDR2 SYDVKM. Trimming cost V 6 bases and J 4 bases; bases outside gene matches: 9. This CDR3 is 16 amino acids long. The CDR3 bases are TGTGCCAGCAGCCTACCCCGACAGGGGGTCACCGGGGAGCTGTTTTTT. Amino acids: CASSLPRQGVTGELFF.

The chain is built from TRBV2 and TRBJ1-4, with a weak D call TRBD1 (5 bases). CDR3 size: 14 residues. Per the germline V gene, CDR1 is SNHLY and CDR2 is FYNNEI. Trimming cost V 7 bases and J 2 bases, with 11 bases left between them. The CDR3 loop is CASTRGSTNEKLFF. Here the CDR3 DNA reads TGTGCCAGCACTAGGGGTTCCACTAATGAAAAACTGTTTTTT.

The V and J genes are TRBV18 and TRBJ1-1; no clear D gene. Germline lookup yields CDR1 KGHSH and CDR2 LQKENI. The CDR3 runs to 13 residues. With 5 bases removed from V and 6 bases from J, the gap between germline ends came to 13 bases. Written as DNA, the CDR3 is TGTGCCAGCTCAGTGCTGGGTCGGGCTGAAGCTTTCTTT. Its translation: CASSVLGRAEAFF.

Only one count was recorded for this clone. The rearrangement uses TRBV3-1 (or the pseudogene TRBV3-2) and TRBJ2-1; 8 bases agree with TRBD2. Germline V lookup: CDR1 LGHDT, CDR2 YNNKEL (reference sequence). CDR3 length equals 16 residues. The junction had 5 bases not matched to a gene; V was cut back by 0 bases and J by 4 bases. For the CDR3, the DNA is TGTGCCAGCAGCCAAGATCCGGGGGGGAGTTACAATGAGCAGTTCTTC. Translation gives CASSQDPGGSYNEQFF.

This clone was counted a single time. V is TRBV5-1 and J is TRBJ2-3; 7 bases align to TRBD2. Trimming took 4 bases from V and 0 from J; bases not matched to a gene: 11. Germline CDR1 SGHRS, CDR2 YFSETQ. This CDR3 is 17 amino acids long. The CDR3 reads CASSRRLAVSSTDTQYF. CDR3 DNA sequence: TGCGCCAGCAGCCGTAGACTAGCAGTATCTAGCACAGATACGCAGTATTTT.

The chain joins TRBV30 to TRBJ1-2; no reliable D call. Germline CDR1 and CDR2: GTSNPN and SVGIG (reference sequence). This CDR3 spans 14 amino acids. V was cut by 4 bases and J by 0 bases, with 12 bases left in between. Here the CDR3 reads CAWNPFQSNYGYTF. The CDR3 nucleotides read TGTGCCTGGAACCCGTTCCAGTCTAACTATGGCTACACCTTC.

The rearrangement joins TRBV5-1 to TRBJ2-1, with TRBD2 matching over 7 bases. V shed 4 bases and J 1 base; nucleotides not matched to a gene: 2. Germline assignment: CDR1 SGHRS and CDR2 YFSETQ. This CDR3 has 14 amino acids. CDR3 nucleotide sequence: TGCGCCAGCAGCACTAGCGTTTCCTACAATGAGCAGTTCTTC. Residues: CASSTSVSYNEQFF.

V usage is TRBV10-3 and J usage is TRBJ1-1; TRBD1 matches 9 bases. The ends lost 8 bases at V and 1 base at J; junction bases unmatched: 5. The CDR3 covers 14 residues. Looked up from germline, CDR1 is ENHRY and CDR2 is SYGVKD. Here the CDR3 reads CAISWGQGNTEAFF. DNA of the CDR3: TGTGCCATCTCCTGGGGACAGGGGAACACTGAAGCTTTCTTT.

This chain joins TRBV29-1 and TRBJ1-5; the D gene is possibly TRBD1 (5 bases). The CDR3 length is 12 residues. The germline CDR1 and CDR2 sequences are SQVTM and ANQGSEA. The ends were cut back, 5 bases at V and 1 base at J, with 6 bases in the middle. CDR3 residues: CSVSGSNQPQHF. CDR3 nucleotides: TGCAGCGTTTCAGGGAGCAATCAGCCCCAGCATTTT.

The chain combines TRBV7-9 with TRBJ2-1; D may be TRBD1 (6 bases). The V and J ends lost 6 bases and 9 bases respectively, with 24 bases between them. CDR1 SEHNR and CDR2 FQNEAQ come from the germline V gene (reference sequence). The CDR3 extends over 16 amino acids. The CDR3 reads CASRPLGGQSPSEQFF. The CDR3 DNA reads TGTGCCAGCAGACCCCTAGGGGGACAATCTCCTAGTGAGCAGTTCTTC. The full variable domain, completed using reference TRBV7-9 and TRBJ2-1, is DTGVSQNPRHKITKRGQNVTFRCDPISEHNRLYWYRQTLGQGPEFLTYFQNEAQLEKSRLLSDRFSAERPKGSFSTLEIQRTEQGDSAMYLCASRPLGGQSPSEQFFGPGTRLTVL.

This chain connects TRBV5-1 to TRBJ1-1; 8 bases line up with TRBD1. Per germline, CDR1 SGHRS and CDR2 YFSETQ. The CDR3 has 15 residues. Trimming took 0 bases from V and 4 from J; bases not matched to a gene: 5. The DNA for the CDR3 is TGCGCCAGCAGCTTGGCGGACAGGGAGGTCACTGAAGCTTTCTTT. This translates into CASSLADREVTEAFF.

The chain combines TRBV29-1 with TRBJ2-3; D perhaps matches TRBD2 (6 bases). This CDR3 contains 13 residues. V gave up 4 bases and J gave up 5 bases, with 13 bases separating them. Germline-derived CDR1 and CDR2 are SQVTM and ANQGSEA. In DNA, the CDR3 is TGCAGCGTTGTAGCGGCCTGGGGAGATACGCAGTATTTT. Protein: CSVVAAWGDTQYF.

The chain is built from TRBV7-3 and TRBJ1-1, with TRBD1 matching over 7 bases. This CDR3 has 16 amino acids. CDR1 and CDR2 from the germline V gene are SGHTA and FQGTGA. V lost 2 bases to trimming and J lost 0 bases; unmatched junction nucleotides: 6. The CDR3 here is CASSLDRAGMNTEAFF. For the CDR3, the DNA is TGTGCCAGCAGCTTAGACAGGGCGGGAATGAACACTGAAGCTTTCTTT.

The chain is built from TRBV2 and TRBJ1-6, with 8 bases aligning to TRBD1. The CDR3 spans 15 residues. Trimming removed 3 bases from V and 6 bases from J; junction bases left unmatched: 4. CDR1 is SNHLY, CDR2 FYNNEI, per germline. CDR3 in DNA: TGTGCCAGCAGTGATCAGGGGGCTGTTAATTCACCCCTCCACTTT. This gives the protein CASSDQGAVNSPLHF.

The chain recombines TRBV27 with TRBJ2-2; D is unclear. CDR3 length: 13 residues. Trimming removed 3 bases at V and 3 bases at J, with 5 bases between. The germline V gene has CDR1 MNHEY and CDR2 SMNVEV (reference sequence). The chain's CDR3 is CASSFWHTGELFF. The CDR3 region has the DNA TGTGCCAGCAGTTTTTGGCACACCGGGGAGCTGTTTTTT.